These T cell receptor beta chains were read from a single sample in a study of Tregs in tolerant kidney transplant recipients. The repertoire was sequenced with immunoSEQ multiplex PCR; TCRdb's copy has only in-frame clones and lacks some. The profile shows roughly 250,000 clones, about 80% of them singletons. Sequencing input: CD4+ T cells from blood. The receptors were sampled from a human donor in good health. CDR3s include the opening cysteine and the closing phenylalanine or tryptophan. A D gene is named only where the DNA matches it firmly. Only part of the rows carry a size: once, few, many, or a class if the clone is expanded.

d_call,v_call,clone_size,j_call,cdr3_aa,cdr3_nt
TRBD2,TRBV6-1,-,TRBJ2-5,CASSALGLEETQYF,TGTGCCAGCAGCGCCTTGGGACTAGAAGAGACCCAGTACTTC
-,TRBV7-8,-,TRBJ1-2,CASSSRKSDPSGYGYTF,TGTGCCAGCAGCTCGCGTAAATCGGACCCTAGCGGCTATGGCTACACCTTC
TRBD1,TRBV27,-,TRBJ2-1,CASSPKLSQGANNEQFF,TGTGCCAGCAGTCCCAAACTATCACAGGGGGCTAACAATGAGCAGTTCTTC
-,TRBV9,-,TRBJ1-1,CASSSGPRNTEAFF,TGTGCCAGCAGCTCCGGACCGCGAAACACTGAAGCTTTCTTT
TRBD1,TRBV30,-,TRBJ2-7,CAWSRQGMGQYF,TGTGCCTGGAGTCGACAGGGAATGGGGCAGTACTTC
-,TRBV2,-,TRBJ2-3,CASSVISGADTQYF,TGTGCCAGCAGTGTTATTTCAGGGGCAGATACGCAGTATTTT
TRBD1,TRBV18,-,TRBJ2-7,CASSPRAGGEQYF,TGTGCCAGCTCACCGAGGGCAGGGGGCGAGCAGTACTTC
-,TRBV5-1,-,TRBJ2-2,CASSLGFTGELFF,TGCGCCAGCAGCTTGGGGTTCACCGGGGAGCTGTTTTTT
TRBD1,TRBV23-1,-,TRBJ2-3,CASSQGQGRKDTQYF,TGCGCCAGCAGTCAAGGACAGGGGCGAAAGGATACGCAGTATTTT
-,TRBV5-1,once,TRBJ2-1,CASRPLYLSSYNEQFF,TGCGCCAGCAGACCATTGTACCTCAGCTCCTACAATGAGCAGTTCTTC
-,TRBV15,-,TRBJ1-5,CATSRVRLRTVYINQPQHF,TGTGCCACCAGCAGAGTCCGCTTAAGGACAGTTTACATCAATCAGCCCCAGCATTTT
-,TRBV2,-,TRBJ2-7,CASSETGRESYEQYF,TGTGCCAGCAGTGAGACAGGCCGAGAATCCTACGAGCAGTACTTC
-,TRBV6-1,-,TRBJ2-1,CASSGFIGQNEQFF,TGTGCCAGCAGTGGTTTTATTGGACAGAATGAGCAGTTCTTC
-,TRBV2,few,TRBJ2-7,CASKEGGHEQYF,TGTGCCAGCAAGGAGGGGGGCCACGAGCAGTACTTC
-,TRBV4-1,-,TRBJ1-1,CASSQDRRGTEAFF,TGCGCCAGCAGCCAAGACCGCCGGGGCACTGAAGCTTTCTTT
-,TRBV18,once,TRBJ1-2,CASSPPLREGGYTF,TGTGCCAGCTCACCACCGTTACGGGAGGGGGGCTACACCTTC